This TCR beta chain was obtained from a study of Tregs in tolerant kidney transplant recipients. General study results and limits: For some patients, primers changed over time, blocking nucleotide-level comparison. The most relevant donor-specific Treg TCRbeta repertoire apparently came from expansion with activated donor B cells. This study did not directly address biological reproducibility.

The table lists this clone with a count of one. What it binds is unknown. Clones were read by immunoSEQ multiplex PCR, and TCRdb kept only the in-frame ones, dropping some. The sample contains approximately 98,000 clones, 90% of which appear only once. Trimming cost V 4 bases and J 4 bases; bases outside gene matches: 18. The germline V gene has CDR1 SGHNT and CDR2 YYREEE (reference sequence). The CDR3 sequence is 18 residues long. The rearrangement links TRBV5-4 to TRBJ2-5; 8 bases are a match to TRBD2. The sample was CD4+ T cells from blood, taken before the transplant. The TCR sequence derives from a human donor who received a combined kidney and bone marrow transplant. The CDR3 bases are TGTGCCAGCAGCCCCAGGGGAAGCGGGAGAGCCTCGGGAGAGACCCAGTACTTC. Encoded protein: CASSPRGSGRASGETQYF.